Described below is a single T cell receptor beta chain sequence and its context. Positively selected for CCR7, the CD45RO-negative cells used as naive CD8 cells excluded terminally differentiated effector memory CD45RA+ cells. Nashville, Tennessee was home to all donors, each a Caucasian adult. The data belong to a study of shared clonotypes between healthy human individuals. Profiled with immunoSEQ multiplex PCR; TCRdb holds only in-frame clones, not every one. The table lists roughly 810,000 clones, 96% of them singletons. The CDR3 spans 17 residues. V lost 6 bases, J lost 0 bases, and 21 bases lay in between. Germline-derived CDR1 and CDR2 are MDHEN and SYDVKM.

The rearrangement links TRBV28 to TRBJ2-7; TRBD1 or TRBD2 may be the D gene (5 bases each). The origin of this receptor is a man aged 25-40 years in good health. The sequenced material came from naive CD8+ T cells sorted from blood. CDR3 in amino acids: CASSAQGVGVDSYEQYF. The CDR3 coding sequence is TGTGCCAGCAGCGCCCAGGGAGTAGGGGTCGACTCCTACGAGCAGTACTTC.